These 20 T cell receptor beta chains originate from one sample sequenced in a study of cytomegalovirus exposure and HLA in healthy donors. PCR primers comprised 60 Vbeta and 13 Jbeta primers. Data came from immunoSEQ multiplex PCR; TCRdb stores just in-frame clones and leaves some out. The table shows nearly 200,000 clones, with 82% occurring only once. Sequencing used PBMCs. These TCRs come from a woman aged 50 to 65 in good health and CMV-seropositive.

V and J are TRBV7-2 and TRBJ2-3; 9 bases are a match to TRBD2. The CDR3 consists of 15 residues. Germline V gene data show CDR1 as SGHTA and CDR2 as FQGNSA. The junction had 8 bases not matched to a gene; V was cut back by 3 bases and J by 7 bases. CDR3 loop: CASSLGRGGLYTQYF. CDR3 DNA sequence: TGTGCCAGCAGCTTGGGGCGGGGGGGTTTGTATACGCAGTATTTT.

The gene calls are TRBV4-1 and TRBJ1-1, with D possibly matching TRBD1 (6 bases). Trimming pared 2 bases from V and 3 bases from J, leaving 10 bases between. CDR1 is MGHRA and CDR2 is YSYEKL in the germline V gene. The CDR3 contains 14 residues. The CDR3 coding sequence is TGCGCCAGCAGCCAAACACAGGGAGACACTGAAGCTTTCTTT. This translates into CASSQTQGDTEAFF.

The gene calls are TRBV9 and TRBJ2-5, with D possibly TRBD2 on 5 matching bases. Germline loops: CDR1 SGDLS, CDR2 YYNGEE. This CDR3 has 16 amino acids. Trimming left V 4 bases short and J 1 base short, with 17 bases between. The chain's CDR3 is CASSPSITRGQETQYF. In DNA form, the CDR3 reads TGTGCCAGCAGCCCCAGTATTACCCGGGGCCAAGAGACCCAGTACTTC.

This clone was counted a few times. J is TRBJ1-4 and V is TRBV7-9; D perhaps matches TRBD1 (5 bases). Trimming stripped 3 bases from V and 0 bases from J, with 11 bases between. Germline values: CDR1 SEHNR, CDR2 FQNEAQ (reference sequence). The CDR3 contains 16 residues. The CDR3 loop reads CASSFYGGPTNEKLFF. Here the CDR3 DNA reads TGTGCCAGCAGCTTTTACGGGGGACCAACTAATGAAAAACTGTTTTTT.

J is TRBJ1-2 and V is TRBV28; D unclear. The V gene lost 2 bases and the J gene lost 4 bases, with 11 bases spanning the gap. Germline V gives CDR1 MDHEN, CDR2 SYDVKM. The CDR3 is made up of 14 amino acids. The CDR3: CASSLTGGTYGYTF. CDR3 DNA sequence: TGTGCCAGCAGTTTAACCGGCGGAACCTATGGCTACACCTTC.

CDR3 region: CASSPLLVPQETQYF. The CDR3 bases are TGTGCCAGCAGCCCTCTCTTAGTCCCCCAAGAGACCCAGTACTTC. V and J are TRBV11-2 and TRBJ2-5, with D hard to call. V was clipped by 5 bases and J by 1 base, with 14 bases between them. This CDR3 has 15 residues. Looked up from germline, CDR1 is SGHAT and CDR2 is FQNNGV.

The chain carries TRBV4-3 and TRBJ2-3; the D gene is possibly TRBD2 (6 bases). The CDR3 runs to 16 residues. Germline-derived CDR1 and CDR2 are LGHNA and YSLEER. V lost 0 bases and J lost 2, with 12 bases in between. The CDR3 bases are TGCGCCAGCAGCCAAGATGTTGCGGGGCTCACAGATACGCAGTATTTT. Amino acid sequence: CASSQDVAGLTDTQYF.

This clone is a singleton in its sample. The chain couples TRBV11-2 to TRBJ2-4; D is perhaps TRBD1 (6 bases). The germline V gene has CDR1 SGHAT and CDR2 FQNNGV. V lost 5 bases and J lost 2, with 19 bases in between. The CDR3 spans 17 residues. CDR3 DNA: TGTGCCAGCAGCCCAGTGGGGGCCGGGACCTCCAAAAACATTCAGTACTTC. Translated, it gives CASSPVGAGTSKNIQYF.

The chain carries TRBV7-2 and TRBJ2-7; TRBD2 matches at 13 bases. CDR3 length equals 16 residues. V lost 6 bases, J lost 2 bases, and 7 bases stayed unmatched. CDR1 and CDR2 from the germline V gene are SGHTA and FQGNSA. In DNA, the CDR3 is TGTGCCAGCAGTCCCCCTACTAGCGGGGGGGCCTACGAGCAGTACTTC. Protein: CASSPPTSGGAYEQYF. Combining the CDR3 with reference TRBV7-2 and TRBJ2-7 gives the whole variable domain GAGVSQSPSNKVTEKGKDVELRCDPISGHTALYWYRQSLGQGLEFLIYFQGNSAPDKSGLPSDRFSAERTGGSVSTLTIQRTQQEDSAVYLCASSPPTSGGAYEQYFGPGTRLTVT.

The chain uses TRBV6-1 and TRBJ1-2; no reliable D call. This CDR3 is 13 amino acids long. Between the trimmed V and J ends, which lost 3 bases and 2 bases, there was a span of 7 bases. The germline CDR1 and CDR2 sequences are MNHNS and SASEGT. For the CDR3, the DNA is TGTGCCAGCAGTGAGTACACCAACTATGGCTACACCTTC. Its translation: CASSEYTNYGYTF.

The V and J genes are TRBV9 and TRBJ2-1; 9 bases are a match to TRBD2. Trimming removed 0 bases from V and 7 bases from J; junction bases left unmatched: 11. Germline V gene data show CDR1 as SGDLS and CDR2 as YYNGEE. This CDR3 has 17 amino acids. The CDR3 DNA reads TGTGCCAGCAGCGTAGCGGGTGCGGGGGGGCCGGAAAATGAGCAGTTCTTC. Encoded protein: CASSVAGAGGPENEQFF.

The chain combines TRBV18 with TRBJ1-3, with TRBD1 identical over 9 bases. Trimming took 5 bases from V and 0 from J; bases not matched to a gene: 8. Per the germline V gene, CDR1 is KGHSH and CDR2 is LQKENI. The CDR3 runs 17 residues. CDR3 loop: CASSAGQGIYSGNTIYF. CDR3 nucleotide sequence: TGTGCCAGCTCAGCGGGACAGGGCATTTACTCTGGAAACACCATATATTTT.

The chain employs TRBV5-6 and TRBJ1-2; TRBD1 matches 8 bases. J gave up 4 bases and V 3 bases, and 5 bases lay outside the gene matches. The CDR3 spans 14 residues. The germline V gene encodes CDR1 SGHDT and CDR2 YYEEEE. The CDR3 DNA follows: TGTGCCAGCAGCTCTCAGGGGGCGCTCTATGGCTACACCTTC. This codes for CASSSQGALYGYTF.

This clone was seen a single time. The V call is TRBV27, the J call TRBJ2-7; TRBD2 agrees at 7 bases. Germline V lookup: CDR1 MNHEY, CDR2 SMNVEV (reference sequence). CDR3 size: 16 residues. V lost 3 bases and J lost 0; bases outside the gene matches: 8. The CDR3 DNA sequence: TGTGCCAGCAGTTTCCTATCTAGCGGTCCCTCCTACGAGCAGTACTTC. It yields the protein CASSFLSSGPSYEQYF.

The rearrangement joins TRBV6-6 to TRBJ2-5; TRBD1 might be the D (6 bases). The DNA end favors TRBJ2-7, so the J call may be wrong. This CDR3 region has 15 residues. Germline V gene sequence: CDR1 MNHNY, CDR2 SVGAGI (reference sequence). The CDR3 protein is CASKPGTLDGYEQYF. In nucleotides, the CDR3 is TGTGCCAGCAAACCCGGGACACTCGACGGCTACGAGCAGTACTTC.

The rearrangement links TRBV18 to TRBJ2-5, with D perhaps matching TRBD1 (6 bases). Germline CDR1 reads KGHSH; CDR2 reads LQKENI. V was shortened by 5 bases and J by 2 bases, with 15 bases between the two germline ends. The CDR3 loop spans 15 amino acids. CDR3 sequence reads: CASSTGPYSQETQYF. CDR3 DNA: TGTGCCAGCTCAACAGGGCCATACTCACAAGAGACCCAGTACTTC. The full variable domain, its missing parts supplied by reference TRBV18 and TRBJ2-5, is NAGVMQNPRHLVRRRGQEARLRCSPMKGHSHVYWYRQLPEEGLKFMVYLQKENIIDESGMPKERFSAEFPKEGPSILRIQQVVRGDSAAYFCASSTGPYSQETQYFGPGTRLLVL.

V usage is TRBV10-3 and J usage is TRBJ2-4; the D gene is possibly TRBD2 (5 bases). Trimming shortened V by 0 bases and J by 6 bases, and 6 bases separated the two germline ends. CDR3 length: 13 amino acids. Germline V gene data show CDR1 as ENHRY and CDR2 as SYGVKD. This CDR3 is CAISESEGNIQYF. The CDR3 coding sequence is TGTGCCATCAGTGAGTCTGAGGGAAACATTCAGTACTTC.

V usage is TRBV28 and J usage is TRBJ1-5, with D unresolved. The germline V gene has CDR1 MDHEN and CDR2 SYDVKM. The length of the CDR3 is 12 residues. Trimming stripped 6 bases from V and 12 bases from J, with 15 bases between. The CDR3 region has the DNA TGTGCCAGCAGCGGCGAGGGTGTCGGCCAGCATTTT. Its translation is CASSGEGVGQHF. Based on the CDR3 plus reference TRBV28 and TRBJ1-5, the full variable domain is DVKVTQSSRYLVKRTGEKVFLECVQDMDHENMFWYRQDPGLGLRLIYFSYDVKMKEKGDIPEGYSVSREKKERFSLILESASTNQTSMYLCASSGEGVGQHFGDGTRLSIL.

V gene TRBV9 combines with J gene TRBJ2-7; no clear D. The ends were cut back, 0 bases at V and 0 bases at J, with 10 bases in the middle. Per germline, CDR1 SGDLS and CDR2 YYNGEE. There are 15 residues in the CDR3. CDR3 protein: CASSVAPDTSYEQYF. CDR3 in DNA: TGTGCCAGCAGCGTAGCTCCCGACACCTCCTACGAGCAGTACTTC.

The CDR3 reads CAITGTSGRTGELFF. The CDR3 region has the DNA TGTGCCATCACCGGGACTAGCGGGAGAACCGGGGAGCTGTTTTTT. V gene TRBV10-3 combines with J gene TRBJ2-2; the match to TRBD2 covers 14 bases. The CDR3 length is 15 residues. Germline V lookup: CDR1 ENHRY, CDR2 SYGVKD. Germline trimming cut 7 bases from V and 5 bases from J; bases unmatched to any gene: 3.